The clone carrying this TCR beta chain was recorded many times. This sample was taken from a study of regulatory T cells in long-lasting Graves disease. About the research overall: The antithyroid drugs taken by newly diagnosed Graves' patients had been used for under 3 months.

The germline V gene has CDR1 GTSNPN and CDR2 SVGIG (reference sequence). Trimming cost V 4 bases and J 14 bases, with 15 bases left between them. This CDR3 has 12 residues. The sample's time point: newly diagnosed GD, antithyroid drugs for less than 3 months. Generation of the TCR library employed RNA extracted from PBMCs. In building TCR beta libraries, iRepertoire HTBI primers were used together with Arm-PCR of CDR3 regions. Using its own MiXCR run on the multiplex PCR reads, TCRdb lists one record per CDR3 protein. Seen here are approximately 490,000 distinct CDR3 sequences, 16% observed once, and the top ten hold approximately 12%. This same sample was also part of a study on T cells in Graves' hyperthyroidism and ophthalmopathy.

The sequence was collected from a man aged 40-49 years with Graves disease. This specimen consisted of peripheral blood mononuclear cells (PBMCs), obtained at new diagnosis, from a patient treated with antithyroid drugs. The chain uses TRBV30 and TRBJ1-6; D is possibly TRBD1 (6 bases). CDR3 bases: TGTGCCTGGACAGGGGTAGCAGGCGCCCTCCACTTT. This translates into CAWTGVAGALHF.